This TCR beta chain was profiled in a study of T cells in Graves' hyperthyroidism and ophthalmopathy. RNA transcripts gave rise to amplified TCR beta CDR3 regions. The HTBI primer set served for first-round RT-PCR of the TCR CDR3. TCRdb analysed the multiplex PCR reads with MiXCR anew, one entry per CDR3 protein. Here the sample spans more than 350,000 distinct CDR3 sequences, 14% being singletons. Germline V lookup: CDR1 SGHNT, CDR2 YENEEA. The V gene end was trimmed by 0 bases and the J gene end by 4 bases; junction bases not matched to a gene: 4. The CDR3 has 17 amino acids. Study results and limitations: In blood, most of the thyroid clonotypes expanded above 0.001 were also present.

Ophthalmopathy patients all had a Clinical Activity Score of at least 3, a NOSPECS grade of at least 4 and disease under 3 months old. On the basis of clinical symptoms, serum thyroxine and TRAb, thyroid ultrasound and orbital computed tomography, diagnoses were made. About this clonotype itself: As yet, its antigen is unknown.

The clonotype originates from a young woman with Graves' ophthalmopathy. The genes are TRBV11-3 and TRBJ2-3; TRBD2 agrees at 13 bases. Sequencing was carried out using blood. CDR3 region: CASSLETSGGAADTQYF. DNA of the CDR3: TGTGCCAGCAGCTTAGAAACTAGCGGGGGGGCCGCAGATACGCAGTATTTT.